The clone carrying this T cell receptor beta chain has at least ten counts. Its antigen is not known. TCRdb's table, derived via immunoSEQ multiplex PCR, lists solely in-frame clones and lacks some. Of under 150,000 clones detected, around two thirds appear once; the ten largest clones hold around 23%. The source of the sample is a study of shared clonotypes between healthy human individuals. Study-level background: The donor group consisted of two women and three men, aged 18 to 49. Study results and caveats: It was observed that 5% to 6% of naive CD4 clonotypes were shared across a few donors. Clonotypes not shared had lower generation probabilities than those common to all four donors.

V was cut by 7 bases and J by 14 bases, with 9 bases left in between. This CDR3 region has 10 residues. Germline V gene data show CDR1 as MNHEY and CDR2 as SMNVEV (reference sequence). This clonotype was obtained from a woman aged 25-40 years in good health. The chain joins TRBV27 to TRBJ1-6; D gene uncertain. The sequenced sample consisted of memory CD8+ T cells sorted from blood. As to subset: CD45RO+ cells pooled with CCR7-negative TemRA cells. The CDR3 spells CASTARALHF. The DNA of the CDR3 is TGTGCCAGCACCGCGAGGGCCCTCCACTTT.